This T cell receptor (beta chain) was retrieved from a study of shared clonotypes between healthy human individuals. Background on the study: CD4 naive and memory got three plates each, CD8 naive two, CD8 memory one.

Authors' data handling: Junction-only sequences produced by ImmunoSEQ had no quality scores, so filtering differed. TCRdb's table, derived via immunoSEQ multiplex PCR, lists solely in-frame clones and lacks some. V and J calls and clone size follow that table, whereas D and trimming were derived from the DNA. The sample has about 380,000 clones; about 97% are singletons. V was clipped by 4 bases and J by 3 bases, with 12 bases between them. The germline CDR1 and CDR2 sequences are MNHNY and SVGAGI (reference sequence). The CDR3 has 14 amino acids. The sequenced sample consisted of memory CD8+ T cells sorted from blood. The subset denotes: CD45RO+ cells pooled with CCR7-negative TemRA cells. The chain combines TRBV6-6 with TRBJ1-2; no clear D. The source of this sequence is a man under 40 in good health. The CDR3 loop reads CASSSHDGDYGYTF. CDR3 bases: TGTGCCAGCAGTTCCCATGACGGGGACTATGGCTACACCTTC.